This T cell receptor beta chain was identified in a study of shared clonotypes between healthy human individuals. Whole-study results and caveats: Memory subsets generally showed smaller estimated richness than naive subsets did. Donor scarcity curtailed the genetic and exposure-history diversity represented herein.

Naive CD8 isolation took CD45RO-negative cells positively selected for CCR7 and excluded terminally differentiated effector memory CD45RA+ cells. As originally analysed: Because ImmunoSEQ provided only junction sequences with no quality scores, the filtering differed. Generated by immunoSEQ multiplex PCR, the TCRdb table keeps only in-frame clones and is missing some. V and J calls and clone size are as listed in that table; D and trimming were resolved from the DNA. The sample lists about 750,000 clones; 80% to 95% were seen once. On this clone: Its antigen is unknown.

V dropped 10 bases and J dropped 5 bases, with 17 bases sitting between them. Germline CDR1 PRHDT, CDR2 FYEKMQ (reference sequence). The CDR3 is 13 amino acids. The specimen sequenced was naive CD8+ T cells sorted from blood. The chain uses TRBV13 and TRBJ1-1, with D hard to call. The TCR was taken from a man aged 25-45 years in good health. The CDR3 nucleotides read TGTGCCACCATTGCAGAACCGGGTACTGAAGCTTTCTTT. Its translation: CATIAEPGTEAFF.